These T cell receptor beta chains were read from a single sample in a study of control samples from healthy donors and cancer patients. Data came from immunoSEQ multiplex PCR; TCRdb stores just in-frame clones and leaves some out. The sample includes nearly 200,000 clones, 90% to 95% seen only once; the top ten take 1.8%. The specimen sequenced was blood. Receptors were obtained from a man younger than 45 in good health. Both conserved end residues are part of each CDR3. D genes are given only for firm matches. Clone size is shown for a subset of rows, as once, few, many or a class of expanded clone.

v_call,clone_size,j_call,d_call,cdr3_nt,cdr3_aa
TRBV6-1,NA,TRBJ1-6,NA,TGTGCCAGCAGTGTAACCGGGACACGGAGCTCCTATAATTCACCCCTCCACTTT,CASSVTGTRSSYNSPLHF
TRBV13,once,TRBJ2-2,NA,TGTGCCAGCAGCTTCATCCCGCCCCCCAACACCGGGGAGCTGTTTTTT,CASSFIPPPNTGELFF
TRBV6-2/TRBV6-3,NA,TRBJ2-3,NA,TGTGCCAGCAGTCACGGGGGTACGCAGTATTTT,CASSHGGTQYF
TRBV11-2,NA,TRBJ2-7,NA,TGTGCCAGCAGCTTAGGGACTAACTACGAGCAGTACTTC,CASSLGTNYEQYF
TRBV21-1,NA,TRBJ2-4,NA,TGTGCCAGCAGCGTCGGCTTCCTAGCCAAAAACATTCAGTACTTC,CASSVGFLAKNIQYF
TRBV14,NA,TRBJ1-3,NA,TGTGCCAGCAGGGTGGGCTCTGGAAACACCATATATTTT,CASRVGSGNTIYF
TRBV2,NA,TRBJ1-5,NA,TGTGCCAGCAGAGCATTACAGGGAAATCAGCCCCAGCATTTT,CASRALQGNQPQHF
TRBV30,NA,TRBJ1-2,NA,TGTGCCTGGAGTTCCGGGTCCTATGGCTACACCTTC,CAWSSGSYGYTF
TRBV29-1,NA,TRBJ2-7,NA,TGCAGCGTTGGGTCCGGACAGATGACCGAGCAGTACTTC,CSVGSGQMTEQYF
TRBV27,few,TRBJ1-5,TRBD1,TGTGCCAGCAGTTCCTGGACAGGGGCGTATAGCAATCAGCCCCAGCATTTT,CASSSWTGAYSNQPQHF
TRBV11-2,NA,TRBJ1-2,NA,TGTGCCAGCAGCGAGGGAGGCAGAACATATGGCTACACCTTC,CASSEGGRTYGYTF
TRBV27,NA,TRBJ2-7,NA,TGTGCCAGCAGTTTACAATCCAGGGGTCCGAAAGAGCAGTACTTC,CASSLQSRGPKEQYF
TRBV10-3,once,TRBJ1-3,NA,TGTGCCATCAGTGATCTGGGGCAGCCTACAGGAAACACCATATATTTT,CAISDLGQPTGNTIYF
TRBV11-3,NA,TRBJ1-1,NA,TGTGCCAGCAGCTTCACAGGGAACACTGAAGCTTTCTTT,CASSFTGNTEAFF
TRBV18,NA,TRBJ2-3,TRBD1,TGTGCCAGCTCATCCGGGACAGGGAGGAGTAGCACAGATACGCAGTATTTT,CASSSGTGRSSTDTQYF
TRBV24-1,NA,TRBJ1-1,NA,TGTGCCACCAGTCCGACAGCAATGAACACTGAAGCTTTCTTT,CATSPTAMNTEAFF
TRBV30,NA,TRBJ2-3,NA,TGTGCCTGGAATTGGGGGGGCCAGGATACGCAGTATTTT,CAWNWGGQDTQYF
TRBV27,NA,TRBJ2-1,TRBD1,TGTGCCAGCAGTTCAGACAGGGGCTCCTACAATGAGCAGTTCTTC,CASSSDRGSYNEQFF
TRBV24-1,NA,TRBJ1-5,NA,TGTGCCACCAGTGAATCCGCAGGGGGCAATCAGCCCCAGCATTTT,CATSESAGGNQPQHF
TRBV7-9,NA,TRBJ1-6,TRBD1,TGTGCCAGCAGCTTGATGGGACAGGGTGTTAGGTCACCCCTCCACTTT,CASSLMGQGVRSPLHF
TRBV3-1/TRBV3-2,NA,TRBJ1-1,NA,TGTGCCAGCAGCCGGTTAAGGGATACTGAAGCTTTCTTT,CASSRLRDTEAFF
TRBV18,NA,TRBJ1-1,NA,TGTGCCAGCTCTCTGCAGCAGGGGTACACTGAAGCTTTCTTT,CASSLQQGYTEAFF
TRBV14,NA,TRBJ2-5,NA,TGTGCCAGCAGCCCGGGACATTTTCAAGAGACCCAGTACTTC,CASSPGHFQETQYF
TRBV19,NA,TRBJ2-1,NA,TGTGCCAGTAGTTTCAGGGCTAGCTCCTACAATGAGCAGTTCTTC,CASSFRASSYNEQFF
TRBV30,NA,TRBJ2-5,NA,TGTGCCTGGAGCCCAGGAGCCCCAACGGCCCAGTACTTC,CAWSPGAPTAQYF
TRBV12-3/TRBV12-4,once,TRBJ2-3,NA,TGTGCCAGCAGCGACCGGGGGCCAGATACGCAGTATTTT,CASSDRGPDTQYF
TRBV10-3,few,TRBJ2-3,TRBD2,TGTGCCATCAGAGGGACTAGCGGGGGGTCTAGCACAGATACGCAGTATTTT,CAIRGTSGGSSTDTQYF
TRBV6-5,NA,TRBJ1-2,NA,TGTGCCAGCAGTTCATCCATCTCGCTTGGCTACACCTTC,CASSSSISLGYTF
TRBV6-6,NA,TRBJ2-7,NA,TGTGCCAGCAGTTACGGTCACCGCGACGAGCAGTACTTC,CASSYGHRDEQYF
TRBV19,NA,TRBJ2-2,NA,TGTGCCAGTAGTACGACGCATTACACCGGGGAGCTGTTTTTT,CASSTTHYTGELFF
TRBV10-1,once,TRBJ2-4,TRBD2,TGCGCCAGCAGCCGCGGGGGGAACCAAAAAAACATTCAGTACTTC,CASSRGGNQKNIQYF
TRBV14,NA,TRBJ2-1,NA,TGTGCCAGCAGCCAAGCCGCGAACAATGAGCAGTTCTTC,CASSQAANNEQFF
TRBV29-1,NA,TRBJ2-7,TRBD1,TGCAGCGTTGTGGGACAGGGCCACGAGCAGTACTTC,CSVVGQGHEQYF
TRBV13,NA,TRBJ1-1,TRBD1,TGTGCCAGCAGCTTAATCAGGGGGCTTACTGAAGCTTTCTTT,CASSLIRGLTEAFF
TRBV9,NA,TRBJ1-2,NA,TGTGCCAGCAGCGAGACTGGATCTCGCTATGGCTACACCTTC,CASSETGSRYGYTF
TRBV11-2,NA,TRBJ2-3,NA,TGTGCCAGCAGCACAGAGGGGCTAGTGGATACGCAGTATTTT,CASSTEGLVDTQYF
TRBV19,NA,TRBJ1-5,TRBD1,TGTGCCAGTAGTATAGAGCCGGGACAGGGCGATCAGCCCCAGCATTTT,CASSIEPGQGDQPQHF
TRBV30,NA,TRBJ2-4,NA,TGTGCCTGGAGTGTAGGAGGGGGAAACATTCAGTACTTC,CAWSVGGGNIQYF
TRBV7-9,NA,TRBJ2-5,NA,TGTGCCAGCAGCGTGGGGAGACAGTCCCAAGAGACCCAGTACTTC,CASSVGRQSQETQYF
TRBV7-9,NA,TRBJ1-2,NA,TGTGCCAGCAGGGAAAGGGGTGACTACACCTTC,CASRERGDYTF
TRBV7-9,NA,TRBJ2-3,TRBD1,TGTGCCAGCAGCTTAGTGCAGGGGGCAGATACGCAGTATTTT,CASSLVQGADTQYF
TRBV29-1,NA,TRBJ2-1,NA,TGCAGCGTTGAATACCCGGTATACAATGAGCAGTTCTTC,CSVEYPVYNEQFF
TRBV4-2,NA,TRBJ2-1,NA,TGTGCCAGCAGCCAAGAAGGGGGGGGGCGATACAATGAGCAGTTCTTC,CASSQEGGGRYNEQFF
TRBV2,NA,TRBJ2-2,TRBD1,TGTGCCAGCAGGACCGGGACAGTGTACACCGGGGAGCTGTTTTTT,CASRTGTVYTGELFF
TRBV11-2,NA,TRBJ2-1,TRBD2,TGTGCCAGCAGTTATAGCGGGGGGGCATCCTACAATGAGCAGTTCTTC,CASSYSGGASYNEQFF
TRBV20-1,NA,TRBJ2-1,TRBD1,TGCAGTGCTAGTAGGGGCAGGGGGCTAAACTACAATGAGCAGTTCTTC,CSASRGRGLNYNEQFF
TRBV19,NA,TRBJ2-5,NA,TGTGCCAGTAGTAGGACAGTGCAAGAGACCCAGTACTTC,CASSRTVQETQYF
TRBV27,NA,TRBJ2-3,NA,TGTGCCAGCAGTTTCTGGGCGGGGGATACGCAGTATTTT,CASSFWAGDTQYF
TRBV28,NA,TRBJ1-5,NA,TGTGCCAGCAGTTTATCAGTTGGCATTTATAGCAATCAGCCCCAGCATTTT,CASSLSVGIYSNQPQHF
TRBV19,NA,TRBJ1-2,NA,TGTGCCAGTACGAACAAGAACTATGGCTACACCTTC,CASTNKNYGYTF
TRBV2,NA,TRBJ2-7,NA,TGTGCCAGCAAACCCGCCCGTATGGGCACCTCCTACGAGCAGTACTTC,CASKPARMGTSYEQYF
TRBV3-1/TRBV3-2,once,TRBJ1-1,NA,TGTGCCAGCAGCCTGTCCGGGACCAGATACGCTTTCTTT,CASSLSGTRYAFF
TRBV5-1,NA,TRBJ1-4,NA,TGCGCCAGCAAGGACAAGGGGCGCCGAGATGAAAAACTGTTTTTT,CASKDKGRRDEKLFF
TRBV7-9,NA,TRBJ1-1,TRBD1,TGTGCCAGCAGCCCAGCGACAGGGGCTAACACTGAAGCTTTCTTT,CASSPATGANTEAFF
TRBV7-9,NA,TRBJ1-6,TRBD1,TGTGCCAGCAGCCCCGAGACAGGGACCACCCTCCACTTT,CASSPETGTTLHF
TRBV19,NA,TRBJ1-4,NA,TGTGCCAGTAGTATAGGGCAGACCTCGGGAAAACTGTTTTTT,CASSIGQTSGKLFF
TRBV4-2,NA,TRBJ2-6,TRBD1,TGTGCCAGCAGCCTGGGACAGGAAGTCTCTGGGGCCAACGTCCTGACTTTC,CASSLGQEVSGANVLTF
TRBV7-3,few,TRBJ2-1,NA,TGTGCCAGCAGTTCCCAGGGGGGGCACTACAATGAGCAGTTCTTC,CASSSQGGHYNEQFF
TRBV29-1,NA,TRBJ2-2,NA,TGCAGCGTTGCTGCTGGAGACACCGGGGAGCTGTTTTTT,CSVAAGDTGELFF